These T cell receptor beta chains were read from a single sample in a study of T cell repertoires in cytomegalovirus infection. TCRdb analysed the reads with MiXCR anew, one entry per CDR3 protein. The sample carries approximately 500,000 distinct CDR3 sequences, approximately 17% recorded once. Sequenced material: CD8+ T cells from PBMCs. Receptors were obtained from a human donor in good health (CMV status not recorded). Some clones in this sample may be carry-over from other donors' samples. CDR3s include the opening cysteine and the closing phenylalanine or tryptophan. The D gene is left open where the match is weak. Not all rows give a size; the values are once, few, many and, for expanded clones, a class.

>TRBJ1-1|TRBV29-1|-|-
CSVGGQMNTEAFF
TGCAGCGTCGGAGGACAGATGAACACTGAAGCTTTCTTT
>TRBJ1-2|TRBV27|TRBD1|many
CASSNGQGYGYTF
TGTGCCAGCAGCAACGGACAGGGCTATGGCTACACCTTC
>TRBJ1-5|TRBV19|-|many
CASSTNLLGRYSNQPQHF
TGTGCCAGTAGTACTAACCTCCTTGGACGCTATAGCAATCAGCCCCAGCATTTT
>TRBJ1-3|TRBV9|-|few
CASSVHKAPGNTIYF
TGTGCCAGCAGCGTACATAAGGCGCCTGGAAACACCATATATTTT
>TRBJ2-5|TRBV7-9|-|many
CAIRWQTQETQYF
TGTGCTATTAGGTGGCAAACGCAAGAGACCCAGTACTTC
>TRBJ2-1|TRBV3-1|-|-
CASSHLLVTTEYNEQFF
TGTGCCAGCAGCCACCTTCTCGTGACTACCGAATACAATGAGCAGTTCTTC
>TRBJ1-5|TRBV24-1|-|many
CATSDLPGDGNQPQHF
TGTGCCACCAGTGATTTACCGGGGGATGGCAATCAGCCCCAGCATTTT
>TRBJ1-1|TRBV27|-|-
CASSLAGDAPMNTEAFF
TGTGCCAGCAGTTTAGCAGGGGACGCTCCCATGAACACTGAAGCTTTCTTT
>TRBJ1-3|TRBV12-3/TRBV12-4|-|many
CASIKSSGNTIYF
TGTGCCAGCATTAAGTCCTCTGGAAACACCATATATTTT
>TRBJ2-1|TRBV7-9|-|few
CASSYDQYNEQFF
TGTGCCAGCAGCTACGACCAGTACAATGAGCAGTTCTTC
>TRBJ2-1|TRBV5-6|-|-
CASSLVLASYNEQFF
TGTGCCAGCAGCTTGGTTTTAGCCTCCTACAATGAGCAGTTCTTC
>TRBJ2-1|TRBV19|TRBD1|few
CASTQDRGVYNEQFF
TGTGCCAGTACCCAGGACAGGGGGGTTTACAATGAGCAGTTCTTC
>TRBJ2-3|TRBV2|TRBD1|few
CASKDRDQADTQYF
TGTGCCAGCAAGGACAGGGACCAAGCAGATACGCAGTATTTT
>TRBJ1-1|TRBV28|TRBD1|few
CAPYRGGDTEAFF
TGTGCCCCTTACAGGGGGGGGGACACTGAAGCTTTCTTT
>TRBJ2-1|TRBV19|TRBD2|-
CASSLAGAIDNEQFF
TGTGCCAGTAGCTTAGCGGGGGCAATCGACAATGAGCAGTTCTTC
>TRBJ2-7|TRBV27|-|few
CASSSVGGASYEQYF
TGTGCCAGCAGTTCGGTTGGGGGGGCTTCCTACGAGCAGTACTTC
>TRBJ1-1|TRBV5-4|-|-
CASSLVSEGVNTEAFF
TGTGCCAGCAGCCTAGTAAGCGAGGGGGTGAACACTGAAGCTTTCTTT
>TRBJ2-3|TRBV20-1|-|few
CSAQDLTSTDTQYF
TGCAGTGCTCAGGACTTAACTAGCACAGATACGCAGTATTTT
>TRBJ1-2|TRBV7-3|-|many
CASRYGTADGYTF
TGTGCCAGCAGGTACGGGACTGCGGATGGCTACACCTTC
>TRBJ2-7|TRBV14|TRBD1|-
CASSQDGDSERKQYF
TGTGCCAGCAGCCAAGATGGGGACAGTGAGAGGAAGCAGTACTTC